This is a list of T cell receptor beta chains from one sample in a study of CD8 T cells in ankylosing spondylitis. Using its own MiXCR run on the 5' RACE reads, TCRdb lists one record per CDR3 protein. The table includes approximately 340,000 distinct CDR3 sequences, approximately 14% detected once. Sequenced input: blood, either unsorted or a sorted T cell fraction (not recorded which). The source is a male donor with ankylosing spondylitis or in good health (not recorded which). Both conserved end residues are part of each CDR3. A D gene is named only where the DNA matches it firmly. A clone size is listed for some rows: how often the clone was seen (once, few, many), or a class if it is expanded.

v_gene	d_gene	abundance	j_gene	CDR3nt	CDR3aa
TRBV6-5	NA	many	TRBJ2-5	TGTGCCAGCAGTTACGTCCACGGCCAAGAGACCCAGTACTTC	CASSYVHGQETQYF
TRBV10-3	TRBD2	few	TRBJ2-7	TGTGCCATCAGTGAGTCGAAGGGCGGGGGAACGTTCACGGGGGAGCAGTACTTC	CAISESKGGGTFTGEQYF
TRBV6-4	NA	few	TRBJ1-1	TGTGCCAGCAGTCCTAAAATAATGACGGGAACCATGAACACTGAAGCTTTCTTT	CASSPKIMTGTMNTEAFF
TRBV5-1	NA	NA	TRBJ2-7	TGCGCCAGCAGCTTAACTGGGGGGGCCGATGTCGAGCAGTACTTC	CASSLTGGADVEQYF
TRBV6-1	NA	few	TRBJ1-5	TGTGCCAGCAGTGAAGGCCATGGGAATCAGCCCCAGCATTTT	CASSEGHGNQPQHF
TRBV12-3/TRBV12-4	NA	NA	TRBJ2-1	TGTGCCAGCAGTTTGGAAGTACAGTACAATGAGCAGTTCTTC	CASSLEVQYNEQFF
TRBV11-3	NA	NA	TRBJ2-2	TGTGCCAGCAGCCCCAGATACCAGGCCGGGGAGCTGTTTTTT	CASSPRYQAGELFF
TRBV4-2	NA	few	TRBJ2-3	TGTGCCAGCAGCCAAGGAACCGAGCGGTCCAACACAGATACGCAGTATTTT	CASSQGTERSNTDTQYF
TRBV3-1	NA	NA	TRBJ2-3	TGTGCCAGCAGCGGGCACAGGGACGATACGCAGTATTTT	CASSGHRDDTQYF
TRBV10-3	NA	NA	TRBJ2-3	TGTACCATCAGGGGAGCGGGGCGCACAGATACGCAGTATTTT	CTIRGAGRTDTQYF
TRBV4-1	TRBD1	NA	TRBJ2-5	TGCGCCAGCAGCTACCCGGGACAGGGAAAGACCCAGTACTTC	CASSYPGQGKTQYF
TRBV4-2	NA	NA	TRBJ2-3	TGTGCCAGCAGCCGCTCAACTGAAGGCACAGATACGCAGTATTTT	CASSRSTEGTDTQYF
TRBV30	NA	NA	TRBJ2-2	TGTGCCTGGGGCCGACTGAGAAACACCGGGGAGCTGTTTTTT	CAWGRLRNTGELFF
TRBV29-1	NA	NA	TRBJ2-1	TGCAGCGTTGGCCCATCGGGTGAGCAGTTCTTC	CSVGPSGEQFF
TRBV12-3/TRBV12-4	TRBD2	few	TRBJ2-7	TGTGCCAGCAGTTCATACCCAACTAGCGCGACGCTAGGCGAGCAGTACTTC	CASSSYPTSATLGEQYF
TRBV10-3	TRBD2	NA	TRBJ2-3	TGTGCCATCAGTACCTTAGCGGGGAGCACAGATACGCAGTATTTT	CAISTLAGSTDTQYF
TRBV29-1	TRBD2	NA	TRBJ2-2	TGCAGCGTTGGTGGCGGGGGGAGGACCGGGGAGCTGTTTTTT	CSVGGGGRTGELFF
TRBV12-3/TRBV12-4	TRBD2	few	TRBJ2-3	TGTGCCAGCAACTCCGCGGGAGGAACAGATACGCAGTATTTT	CASNSAGGTDTQYF
TRBV5-1	NA	NA	TRBJ2-5	TGCGCCAGCAGCTTGGAGGGACTGCGGCCCGAACAAGAGACCCAGTACTTC	CASSLEGLRPEQETQYF
TRBV6-1	TRBD1	few	TRBJ1-4	TGTGCCAGCAATCCCAGGGGGAGGCAAGAAAAACTGTTTTTT	CASNPRGRQEKLFF
TRBV6-5	NA	few	TRBJ2-1	TGTGCCAGCAGTTACCCGGAGCTGGGCAATGAGCAGTTCTTC	CASSYPELGNEQFF
TRBV13	NA	NA	TRBJ1-6	TGTGCCAGCAGCCCCGAAAGATCGAGATATTCACCCCTCCACTTT	CASSPERSRYSPLHF
TRBV25-1	NA	NA	TRBJ2-7	TGTGCCAGCAGTGATTGGGGCAGAACCTACGAGCAGTACTTC	CASSDWGRTYEQYF
TRBV6-5	NA	many	TRBJ1-6	TGTGCCAGCAGTTACTCTGGGGGAGGTAATTCACCCCTCCACTTT	CASSYSGGGNSPLHF
TRBV7-2	TRBD2	few	TRBJ2-3	TGTGCCACCAGGGAGGGAGGCCCAGATACGCAGTATTTT	CATREGGPDTQYF
TRBV3-1	TRBD2	few	TRBJ2-3	TGTGCCAGCAGCCCTCGGACTAGCGGACTTGGCACAGATACGCAGTATTTT	CASSPRTSGLGTDTQYF
TRBV5-1	TRBD1	NA	TRBJ1-2	TGCGCCAGCAGCTTTTCTGCTCCCTCCGGGATCGCAGGGGGAAGGGGCTACACCTTC	CASSFSAPSGIAGGRGYTF
TRBV6-5	NA	many	TRBJ1-2	TGTGCCAGCAGTTACTCGGCAGGGTATGGCTACACCTTC	CASSYSAGYGYTF
TRBV3-1	TRBD2	few	TRBJ2-2	TGTGCCAGCTCCCTCACGGGGGGACTTACCGGGGAGCTGTTTTTT	CASSLTGGLTGELFF
TRBV10-3	TRBD1	NA	TRBJ2-7	TGTGCCATTTCCGGGACAGGGGTCTCCTACGAGCAGTACTTC	CAISGTGVSYEQYF
TRBV29-1	NA	NA	TRBJ1-2	TGCAGCGTTGATGAGGCAGGGAACTATGGCTACACCTTC	CSVDEAGNYGYTF
TRBV4-1	NA	few	TRBJ2-3	TGCGCCAGCAGCCAACTTGGTCTAGCCCGAGGAGATACGCAGTATTTT	CASSQLGLARGDTQYF
TRBV27	NA	NA	TRBJ2-2	TGTGCCAGCAGCGCCGGACTCGTGAACACCGGGGAGCTGTTTTTT	CASSAGLVNTGELFF
TRBV5-1	NA	NA	TRBJ2-2	TGCGCCAGCAGCTTGGCGAGTCGGACGGGGAACACCGGGGAGCTGTTTTTT	CASSLASRTGNTGELFF
TRBV25-1	NA	few	TRBJ2-5	TGTGCCAGCAGTGCTGGGGTAGGCGTATACCAAGAGACCCAGTACTTC	CASSAGVGVYQETQYF
TRBV6-1	NA	NA	TRBJ2-7	TGTGCCAGCACAGTCAGGGAATTATCCGAGCAGTACTTC	CASTVRELSEQYF
TRBV6-1	TRBD2	NA	TRBJ2-5	TGTGCCAGCTGGGCGGGAGGGCTCGGAGAGACCCAGTACTTC	CASWAGGLGETQYF
TRBV6-4	NA	NA	TRBJ1-1	TGTGCCAGCAGTGAACACATGAACACTGAAGCTTTCTTT	CASSEHMNTEAFF
TRBV12-3/TRBV12-4	NA	NA	TRBJ1-2	TGTGCCAGCAGTGGGGGGGCCGGGCCAACCACCGCCTACACCTTC	CASSGGAGPTTAYTF
TRBV4-2	TRBD1	NA	TRBJ1-2	TGTGCCAGCAGCCAAGATCCAGGACAGGGAGGAGGCTACACCTTC	CASSQDPGQGGGYTF
TRBV20-1	NA	few	TRBJ1-2	TGCAGTGCTCGGAGTGTCGGCAGGGAGCTATTCTACACCTTC	CSARSVGRELFYTF
TRBV29-1	NA	few	TRBJ2-5	TGCAGCGCTGGGGGGGCAGCCGCTCAAGAGACCCAGTACTTC	CSAGGAAAQETQYF
TRBV12-3/TRBV12-4	TRBD2	NA	TRBJ2-3	TGTGCCAGCAGTCAAGAGGGACTAAAGGCCGATACGCAGTATTTT	CASSQEGLKADTQYF
TRBV7-2	NA	NA	TRBJ1-1	TGTGCCAGCAGCGACTACAAGCTGTGGGCTGAAGCTTTCTTT	CASSDYKLWAEAFF
TRBV11-2	NA	NA	TRBJ1-5	TGTGCCAGCAGCTTAGATCCCGGGACAATCAATCAGCCCCAGCATTTT	CASSLDPGTINQPQHF
TRBV6-4	NA	many	TRBJ2-2	TGTGCCAGCAGCAGGGAAGAAGGGACCGGGGAGCTGTTTTTT	CASSREEGTGELFF
TRBV10-3	TRBD2	NA	TRBJ2-4	TGTGCCATCAGTGATACTACTAGCGGGATAACCAAAAACATTCAGTACTTC	CAISDTTSGITKNIQYF
TRBV5-1	NA	few	TRBJ2-5	TGCGCCAGCAGCTTGGATGCCAGGGGAAAGACCCAGTACTTC	CASSLDARGKTQYF
TRBV7-8	NA	few	TRBJ1-2	TGTGCCAGCAGCTTAGCGGACGGATACTATGGCTACACCTTC	CASSLADGYYGYTF
TRBV10-3	NA	few	TRBJ2-2	TGTGCCATCAGCCCCACCGGCACCACGAACACCGGGGAGCTGTTTTTT	CAISPTGTTNTGELFF
TRBV7-2	NA	few	TRBJ2-3	TGTGCCAGCAGCTTTGGGGGGGCTAGCACAGATACGCAGTATTTT	CASSFGGASTDTQYF
TRBV5-1	TRBD2	NA	TRBJ2-2	TGCGCCAGCATAGCGGGGGCCCGCTTCACCGGGGAGCTGTTTTTT	CASIAGARFTGELFF
TRBV7-9	NA	few	TRBJ1-3	TGTGCCAGCACCCCGGGGGGCACCATATATTTT	CASTPGGTIYF
TRBV7-9	NA	NA	TRBJ1-1	TGTGCCAGCAGTCCACAGGGAGGGACCACTGAAGCTTTCTTT	CASSPQGGTTEAFF
TRBV20-1	TRBD2	NA	TRBJ2-1	TGCAGTGCTAGAGATCTAGCGGGAGCCCCACAGCGGGAGCAGTTCTTC	CSARDLAGAPQREQFF
TRBV27	NA	NA	TRBJ2-2	TGTGCCAGCAGGCCTCAGGGTCGGACCACCGGGGAGCTGTTTTTT	CASRPQGRTTGELFF
TRBV3-1	NA	NA	TRBJ2-7	TGTGCCAGCAGCCTTCAGTCCAGGTTTTCCTACGAGCAGTACTTC	CASSLQSRFSYEQYF